This record covers a single T cell receptor beta chain. The germline V gene encodes CDR1 KGHSH and CDR2 LQKENI. The CDR3 totals 16 residues. The ends were cut back, 6 bases at V and 5 bases at J, with 22 bases in the middle. Authors' methods: Counts of nucleated cells, estimated from reference gene primer amplification, were obtained. Only in-frame clones appear in the TCRdb table, and some are missing; sequencing was by immunoSEQ multiplex PCR. The DNA gave D and trimming, while V, J and clone size come from that table. The sample contains 200,000 to 300,000 clones, approximately 85% of which appear only once. The sample is drawn from a study of blood T cell repertoires in COVID-19. Study-wide background: There were acute and convalescent COVID-19 samples, and they came from the United States, Italy and Spain. PBMCs, B-cell-depleted T cells, or T cells were the source of the cDNA or gDNA that made up the material.

The rearrangement uses TRBV18 and TRBJ1-2; D uncertain. Input material: peripheral blood. This sequence originates from a woman aged 60 to 75 with active or convalescent COVID-19. CDR3 region: CASSPTENRDSYGYTF. The DNA of the CDR3 is TGTGCCAGCTCCCCCACAGAGAATCGGGATAGTTATGGCTACACCTTC.